This T cell receptor (beta chain) was sequenced during a study of identical twins. TCRdb reanalysed the 5' RACE reads using MiXCR and keeps one entry per CDR3 protein. The profile shows around 510,000 distinct CDR3 sequences, 14% of them singletons. The sample also formed part of further work on yellow fever vaccine responses in identical twins.

This sequence originates from a woman aged 18-29 years in good health. Sequencing was carried out using CD4+ T cells sorted from blood.

This CDR3 reads CATSIDRSSYEQYF. The CDR3 DNA sequence: TGTGCCACCAGCATAGATCGAAGCTCCTACGAGCAGTACTTC. This sequence joins TRBV15 and TRBJ2-7; unclear D gene. This CDR3 is built from 14 residues. V lost 4 bases to trimming and J lost 0 bases, with 10 bases between them. CDR1 is LNHNV, CDR2 YYDKDF, per germline (reference sequence).